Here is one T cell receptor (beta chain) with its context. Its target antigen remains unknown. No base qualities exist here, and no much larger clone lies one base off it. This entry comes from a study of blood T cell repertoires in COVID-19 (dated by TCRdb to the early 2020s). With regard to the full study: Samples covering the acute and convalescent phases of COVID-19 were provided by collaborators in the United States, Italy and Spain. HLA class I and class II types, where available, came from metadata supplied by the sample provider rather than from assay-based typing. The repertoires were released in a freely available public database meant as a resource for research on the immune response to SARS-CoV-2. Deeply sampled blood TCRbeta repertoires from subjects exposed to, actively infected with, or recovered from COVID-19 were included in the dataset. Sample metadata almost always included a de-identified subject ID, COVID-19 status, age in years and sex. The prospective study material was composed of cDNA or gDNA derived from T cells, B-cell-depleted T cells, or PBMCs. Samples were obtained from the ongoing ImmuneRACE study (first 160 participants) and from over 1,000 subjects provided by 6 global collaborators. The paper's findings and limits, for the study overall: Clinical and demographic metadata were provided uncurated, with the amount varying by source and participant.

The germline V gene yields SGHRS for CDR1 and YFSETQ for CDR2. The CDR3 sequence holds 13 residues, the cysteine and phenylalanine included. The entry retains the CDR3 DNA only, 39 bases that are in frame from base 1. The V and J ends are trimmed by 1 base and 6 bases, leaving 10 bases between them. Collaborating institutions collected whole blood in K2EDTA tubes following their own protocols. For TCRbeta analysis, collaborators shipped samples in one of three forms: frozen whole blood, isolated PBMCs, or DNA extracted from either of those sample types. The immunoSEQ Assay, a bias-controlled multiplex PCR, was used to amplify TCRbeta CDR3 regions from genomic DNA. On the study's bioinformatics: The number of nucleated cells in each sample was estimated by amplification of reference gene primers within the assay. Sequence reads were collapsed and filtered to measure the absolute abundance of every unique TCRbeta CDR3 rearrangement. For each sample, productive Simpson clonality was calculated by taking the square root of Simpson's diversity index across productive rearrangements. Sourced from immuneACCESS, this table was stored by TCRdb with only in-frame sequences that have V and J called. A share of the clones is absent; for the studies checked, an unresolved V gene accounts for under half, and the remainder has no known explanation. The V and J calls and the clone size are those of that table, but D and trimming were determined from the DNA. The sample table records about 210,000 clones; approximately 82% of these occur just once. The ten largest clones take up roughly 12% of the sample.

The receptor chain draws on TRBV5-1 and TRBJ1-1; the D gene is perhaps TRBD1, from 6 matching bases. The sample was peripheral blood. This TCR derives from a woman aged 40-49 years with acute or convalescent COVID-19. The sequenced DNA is TGCGCCAGCAGCTTGTCCGGGACATCTGAAGCTTTCTTT. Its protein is CASSLSGTSEAFF. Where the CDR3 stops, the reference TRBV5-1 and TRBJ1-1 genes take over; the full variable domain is KAGVTQTPRYLIKTRGQQVTLSCSPISGHRSVSWYQQTPGQGLQFLFEYFSETQRNKGNFPGRFSGRQFSNSRSEMNVSTLELGDSALYLCASSLSGTSEAFFGQGTRLTVV.